The 18 T cell receptor beta chains reported below all come from one sample, sequenced in a study of T cell responses to AZD1222 COVID-19 vaccine. Profiled with immunoSEQ multiplex PCR; TCRdb holds only in-frame clones, not every one. This table holds about 90,000 clones, roughly 88% found once. The sequences come from peripheral blood, collected on day 0 of AZD1222 vaccination. The receptor source for this set is an adult in good health.

The chain has TRBV27 and TRBJ1-2; D is unclear. The CDR3 runs to 14 residues. V lost 4 bases and J 5 bases, leaving 14 bases between the germline ends. Germline loops: CDR1 MNHEY, CDR2 SMNVEV (reference sequence). The CDR3 sequence is CASSWRKSIYGYTF. DNA of the CDR3: TGTGCCAGCAGTTGGAGGAAATCGATATATGGCTACACCTTC.

The chain couples TRBV9 to TRBJ1-3; 8 positions agree with TRBD1. Germline CDR1 SGDLS, CDR2 YYNGEE. V trimming: 3 bases; J trimming: 4 bases; junction bases outside the gene matches: 3. The CDR3 covers 14 residues. The CDR3 loop is CASSGTGIGNTIYF. CDR3 sequence (DNA): TGTGCCAGCAGCGGGACAGGGATCGGAAACACCATATATTTT. Based on the CDR3 plus reference TRBV9 and TRBJ1-3, the full variable domain is DSGVTQTPKHLITATGQRVTLRCSPRSGDLSVYWYQQSLDQGLQFLIQYYNGEERAKGNILERFSAQQFPDLHSELNLSSLELGDSALYFCASSGTGIGNTIYFGEGSWLTVV.

Only one count was recorded for this clone. The gene calls are TRBV19 and TRBJ1-2; D may be TRBD1 (6 bases). CDR1 is LNHDA, CDR2 SQIVND, per germline (reference sequence). V lost 6 bases, J lost 4 bases, and 12 bases lay in between. The CDR3 sequence is 13 residues long. Written as DNA, the CDR3 is TGTGCCAGTAGGGGCGGAGGGGGCTATGGCTACACCTTC. Protein: CASRGGGGYGYTF.

J is TRBJ1-3 and V is TRBV5-1, with D tentatively TRBD1 (6 bases). The CDR3 contains 13 residues. CDR1 is SGHRS, CDR2 YFSETQ, per germline. V shed 6 bases and J shed 0 bases, with 7 bases lying between them. The CDR3 is CASTDSSGNTIYF. CDR3 coding DNA: TGCGCCAGCACGGACAGCTCTGGAAACACCATATATTTT.

This chain joins TRBV3-1 (or the pseudogene TRBV3-2) and TRBJ1-6, with 7 bases identical to TRBD1. V shed 4 bases, J shed 7 bases, and the junction held 4 bases outside the gene matches. CDR3 size: 14 residues. CDR1 is LGHDT and CDR2 is YNNKEL in the germline V gene (reference sequence). The CDR3: CASSPDRRNSPLHF. The CDR3 nucleotides read TGTGCCAGCAGCCCGGACAGGAGGAATTCACCCCTCCACTTT.

The J gene is TRBJ1-3, the V gene TRBV18, with no clear D. Between the trimmed V and J ends, which lost 3 bases and 0 bases, there was a span of 3 bases. CDR1 is KGHSH and CDR2 is LQKENI in the germline V gene. CDR3 length: 13 residues. CDR3 protein: CASSPSSGNTIYF. CDR3 DNA: TGTGCCAGCTCACCGAGCTCTGGAAACACCATATATTTT.

This clone has a single count. The gene calls are TRBV20-1 and TRBJ1-4; a possible D gene is TRBD1 (6 bases). Germline loops: CDR1 DFQATT, CDR2 SNEGSKA (reference sequence). This CDR3 region has 11 residues. The CDR3 region has the DNA TGCAGCAAACGGGGGGCTACAAAACTGTTTTTT. Its protein product is CSKRGATKLFF.

The chain has TRBV6-1 and TRBJ2-7; D may be TRBD2 (5 bases). The CDR3 sequence is 18 residues long. Trimming removed 2 bases at V and 6 bases at J, with 26 bases between. Germline V gene data show CDR1 as MNHNS and CDR2 as SASEGT. The CDR3: CASSESWTRQAPGFEQYF. The DNA for the CDR3 is TGTGCCAGCAGTGAAAGTTGGACTCGCCAAGCCCCCGGATTCGAGCAGTACTTC.

V usage is TRBV5-1 and J usage is TRBJ2-1; D might be TRBD1 (5 bases). V gave up 2 bases and J gave up 5 bases, with 8 bases separating them. The germline V gene has CDR1 SGHRS and CDR2 YFSETQ. The CDR3 runs 13 residues. The CDR3 protein is CASSFRTNNEQFF. For the CDR3, the DNA is TGCGCCAGCAGCTTCAGGACAAACAATGAGCAGTTCTTC.

V is TRBV6-1 and J is TRBJ2-3; no firm D call. The germline V gene has CDR1 MNHNS and CDR2 SASEGT. The CDR3 sequence is 15 residues long. V lost 3 bases to trimming and J lost 7 bases, with 17 bases between them. CDR3 nucleotides: TGTGCCAGCAGTGAGTTGAGTGGCCTCACGAATACGCAGTATTTT. Translated: CASSELSGLTNTQYF.

The rearrangement uses TRBV30 and TRBJ2-3; 10 bases are a match to TRBD2. The germline V gene has CDR1 GTSNPN and CDR2 SVGIG (reference sequence). V dropped 3 bases and J dropped 8; count of bases not matched to a gene: 5. The CDR3 covers 13 residues. As DNA, the CDR3 is TGTGCCTGGAGCGCCGGGACTAGCGTTACGCAGTATTTT. The encoded protein is CAWSAGTSVTQYF.

This clone was seen just once. The gene calls are TRBV10-3 and TRBJ2-7, with 9 bases identical to TRBD1. Germline-derived CDR1 and CDR2 are ENHRY and SYGVKD. J lost 5 bases, V lost 6 bases, and 5 bases had no gene match. This CDR3 is built from 13 residues. CDR3 bases: TGTGCCATCAGCGGGACAGGGTTAAACGAGCAGTACTTC. Its translation is CAISGTGLNEQYF.

The chain employs TRBV15 and TRBJ2-7; perhaps TRBD2 as D (7 bases). V was cut by 5 bases and J by 4 bases, with 15 bases left in between. The CDR3 extends over 14 amino acids. Germline CDR1 LNHNV, CDR2 YYDKDF (reference sequence). The chain's CDR3 is CATSLYREGYEQYF. The CDR3 coding sequence is TGTGCCACCAGCCTCTACAGGGAGGGGTACGAGCAGTACTTC.

This chain uses TRBV15 with TRBJ2-7; the D gene is possibly TRBD1 (6 bases). Germline loops: CDR1 LNHNV, CDR2 YYDKDF (reference sequence). V lost 0 bases, J lost 2 bases, and 11 bases lay in between. The CDR3 consists of 15 residues. CDR3 DNA sequence: TGTGCCACCAGCAGAGATCCTACAGGGACCTACGAGCAGTACTTC. This translates into CATSRDPTGTYEQYF.

The rearrangement joins TRBV7-3 to TRBJ2-5; D is perhaps TRBD2 (6 bases). Germline lookup yields CDR1 SGHTA and CDR2 FQGTGA. V dropped 1 base and J dropped 3 bases, with 12 bases sitting between them. CDR3 length: 15 amino acids. DNA for the CDR3: TGTGCCAGCAGCTTAAACACGGGAGTCGAAGAGACCCAGTACTTC. Translating it yields CASSLNTGVEETQYF.

As for this clone: The junction shows a germline mismatch at one end, possibly a read error. This chain joins TRBV11-2 and TRBJ2-1, with 13 bases matching TRBD2. The germline V gene encodes CDR1 SGHAT and CDR2 FQNNGV. The CDR3 is made up of 15 amino acids. DNA of the CDR3: TGTGCCAGCAGCTTAGCCCTTACTAGCGGGAGGGCCCCACTCTTC. It codes for CASSLALTSGRAPLF.

This chain connects TRBV2 to TRBJ1-2; TRBD1 is a possible D gene (6 bases). V was clipped by 8 bases and J by 10 bases, with 14 bases between them. The germline V gene has CDR1 SNHLY and CDR2 FYNNEI. The CDR3 spans 11 residues. The CDR3 region is CASRKGGYYTF. The CDR3 nucleotides read TGTGCCAGCCGGAAAGGGGGGTACTACACCTTC.

This chain uses TRBV14 with TRBJ2-2, with a possible D match to TRBD2 (5 bases). Trimming pared 2 bases from V and 7 bases from J, leaving 8 bases between. Germline CDR1 reads SGHDN; CDR2 reads FVKESK. The CDR3 runs 13 residues. In DNA form, the CDR3 reads TGTGCCAGCAGCCAACGGGCGGGCGGGGAGCTGTTTTTT. Protein sequence: CASSQRAGGELFF.